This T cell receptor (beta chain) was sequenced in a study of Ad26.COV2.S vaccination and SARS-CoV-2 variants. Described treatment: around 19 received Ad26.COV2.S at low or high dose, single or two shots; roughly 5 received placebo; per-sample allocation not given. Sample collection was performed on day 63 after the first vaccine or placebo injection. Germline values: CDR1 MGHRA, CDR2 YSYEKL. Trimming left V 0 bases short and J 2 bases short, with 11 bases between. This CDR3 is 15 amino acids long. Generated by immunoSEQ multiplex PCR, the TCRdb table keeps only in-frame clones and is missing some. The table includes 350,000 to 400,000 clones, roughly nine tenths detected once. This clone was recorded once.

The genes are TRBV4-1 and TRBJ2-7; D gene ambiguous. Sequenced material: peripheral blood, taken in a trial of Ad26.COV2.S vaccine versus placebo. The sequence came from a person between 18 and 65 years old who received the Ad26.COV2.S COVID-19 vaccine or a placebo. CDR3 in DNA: TGCGCCAGCAGCCAAGAAGATAGCAGCCCCTACGAGCAGTACTTC. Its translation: CASSQEDSSPYEQYF.